Sequencing of this T cell receptor (beta chain) was carried out in a study of blood T cell repertoires in COVID-19. Study-wide context: Samples came from the United States, Italy and Spain, spanning acute and convalescent COVID-19. PBMCs, B-cell-depleted T cells, or T cells provided the cDNA or gDNA that made up the material.

As originally analysed: Counts of nucleated cells, estimated from reference gene primer amplification, were obtained. The method was immunoSEQ multiplex PCR; TCRdb's version includes in-frame clones alone and lacks a portion of them. V, J and clone size were drawn from that table, and D and trimming were deduced from the DNA. The profile shows some 300,000 clones, about 91% of them singletons. Per germline, CDR1 KGHSH and CDR2 LQKENI. This CDR3 region has 16 residues. V gave up 5 bases and J gave up 6 bases; unmatched junction bases: 9. This clonotype was sampled from a woman aged 25 to 45 who had recovered from COVID-19. Sequencing input: peripheral blood. The V call is TRBV18, the J call TRBJ2-1, with TRBD1 identical over 11 bases. For the CDR3, the DNA is TGTGCCAGCTCATCCCTCGGACAGGGGGCCGTCAATGAGCAGTTCTTC. This codes for CASSSLGQGAVNEQFF. Together with reference TRBV18 and TRBJ2-1, the CDR3 gives the full variable domain: NAGVMQNPRHLVRRRGQEARLRCSPMKGHSHVYWYRQLPEEGLKFMVYLQKENIIDESGMPKERFSAEFPKEGPSILRIQQVVRGDSAAYFCASSSLGQGAVNEQFFGPGTRLTVL.